One and the same sample provided the 21 T cell receptor beta chains below, sequenced in a study of blood T cell repertoires in COVID-19. Sequenced by immunoSEQ multiplex PCR; TCRdb stores in-frame clones only, minus some. The data show about 400,000 clones, with 89% seen just once and over 1% held by the top ten. Specimen: peripheral blood. These receptor sequences come from a man aged 35-49 years with acute or convalescent COVID-19.

This rearrangement joins TRBV27 to TRBJ1-5; no firm D call. CDR3 length equals 13 residues. With 5 bases removed from V and 6 bases from J, the gap between germline ends came to 11 bases. Germline CDR1 and CDR2: MNHEY and SMNVEV (reference sequence). CDR3 nucleotides: TGTGCCAGCAGTCCTTATAGCTCTCAGCCCCAGCATTTT. This translates into CASSPYSSQPQHF.

This clone was detected only once. The rearrangement links TRBV30 to TRBJ1-4; 9 positions agree with TRBD1. Looked up from germline, CDR1 is GTSNPN and CDR2 is SVGIG (reference sequence). The ends lost 2 bases at V and 4 bases at J; junction bases unmatched: 2. The CDR3 is 14 amino acids. The CDR3 region is CAWSSGQGNEKLFF. The CDR3 region has the DNA TGTGCCTGGAGTTCGGGACAGGGTAATGAAAAACTGTTTTTT.

The chain combines TRBV6-2 or TRBV6-3 with TRBJ2-7; 7 nucleotides line up with TRBD2. Unmatched junction bases numbered 17, after V lost 6 bases and J lost 3 bases. Germline V gene sequence: CDR1 MNHEY, CDR2 SVGEGT. This CDR3 is 17 amino acids long. CDR3 coding DNA: TGTGCCAGCAGCTCCGGCATGGGGAGGGCAGTATACTACGAGCAGTACTTC. It is translated as CASSSGMGRAVYYEQYF.

The chain links TRBV2 to TRBJ1-2; perhaps TRBD1 as D (5 bases). The germline gives CDR1 SNHLY, CDR2 FYNNEI. Trimming left V 3 bases short and J 5 bases short, with 13 bases between. The CDR3 runs 14 residues. DNA of the CDR3: TGTGCCAGCAGTGACAGGGTGATTGCGTATGGCTACACCTTC. Amino acids: CASSDRVIAYGYTF.

This clone appeared once. The V gene is TRBV27, the J gene TRBJ2-4; 8 bases map to TRBD2. This CDR3 has 19 residues. The J segment lost 2 bases and the V segment lost 4 bases, leaving 16 bases of the junction unmatched. Germline loops: CDR1 MNHEY, CDR2 SMNVEV (reference sequence). This CDR3 reads CASSSVFSGKTFPKNIQYF. The CDR3 nucleotides read TGTGCCAGCAGTTCCGTATTTAGCGGGAAAACCTTCCCCAAAAACATTCAGTACTTC.

This clone was seen just once. The chain couples TRBV2 to TRBJ2-5, with 8 bases aligning to TRBD2. V lost 8 bases, J lost 2 bases, and 7 bases stayed unmatched. Germline V gene lookup returns CDR1 SNHLY and CDR2 FYNNEI. The CDR3 covers 14 residues. Here the CDR3 reads CASASGGAQETQYF. The CDR3 region has the DNA TGTGCCAGCGCCTCCGGGGGGGCGCAAGAGACCCAGTACTTC.

This sequence joins TRBV11-2 and TRBJ2-1, with TRBD2 identical over 11 bases. Per the germline V gene, CDR1 is SGHAT and CDR2 is FQNNGV. V was pared by 2 bases and J by 6 bases, with 6 bases of the junction left unmatched. The length of the CDR3 is 16 residues. The CDR3: CASSLNPSGRTNEQFF. The CDR3 region has the DNA TGTGCCAGCAGCTTAAATCCTAGCGGGAGGACCAATGAGCAGTTCTTC.

This chain connects TRBV28 to TRBJ1-5; D may be TRBD1 (6 bases). CDR3 length: 14 residues. The germline gives CDR1 MDHEN, CDR2 SYDVKM. V was shortened by 8 bases and J by 1 base, with 12 bases between the two germline ends. The CDR3 reads CASQGTTSNQPQHF. The CDR3, as DNA: TGTGCCAGCCAGGGGACAACGAGCAATCAGCCCCAGCATTTT.

The chain couples TRBV27 to TRBJ2-1; the D is unclear. Germline V gene lookup returns CDR1 MNHEY and CDR2 SMNVEV (reference sequence). This CDR3 is built from 14 residues. Deletions cut 4 bases from V and 6 bases from J, with 13 bases between. The CDR3 sequence is CASSSTPVGNEQFF. DNA for the CDR3: TGTGCCAGCAGTTCAACCCCCGTCGGCAATGAGCAGTTCTTC.

This sequence joins TRBV27 and TRBJ1-5; D is uncertain. The CDR3 consists of 13 residues. Germline-derived CDR1 and CDR2 are MNHEY and SMNVEV (reference sequence). Trimming took 3 bases from V and 7 from J, leaving 10 bases between them. CDR3 sequence: CASSLGREQPQHF. The CDR3 bases are TGTGCCAGCAGTTTGGGCAGAGAACAGCCCCAGCATTTT.

The sample holds one count of this clone. This chain links TRBV3-1 (or the pseudogene TRBV3-2) with TRBJ1-2; no clear D gene. The CDR3 is 13 residues long. The V end was cut by 0 bases, the J end by 8 bases, with 10 bases between. Germline V gene data show CDR1 as LGHDT and CDR2 as YNNKEL (reference sequence). CDR3 nucleotide sequence: TGTGCCAGCAGCCAAGATCCGGAGAGCGGCTACACCTTC. This gives the protein CASSQDPESGYTF.

CDR3 region: CAIRETGADGYTF. The CDR3 DNA is TGTGCCATCAGGGAGACAGGGGCGGATGGCTACACCTTC. J is TRBJ1-2 and V is TRBV10-3, with 8 bases aligning to TRBD1. Germline V CDR1 and CDR2: ENHRY, SYGVKD. The CDR3 spans 13 residues. V lost 6 bases and J lost 6; bases outside the gene matches: 6.

The genes are TRBV27 and TRBJ2-5, with TRBD1 matching over 8 bases. V shed 10 bases, J shed 3 bases, and the junction held 16 bases outside the gene matches. The germline gives CDR1 MNHEY, CDR2 SMNVEV (reference sequence). This CDR3 is 16 amino acids long. The CDR3 DNA follows: TGTGCCAAATTTTGGACAGGGCGCGAATCAAAAGAGACCCAGTACTTC. As protein: CAKFWTGRESKETQYF.

The chain combines TRBV6-1 with TRBJ1-1; the D gene is possibly TRBD1 (6 bases). Between the trimmed V and J ends, which lost 3 bases and 1 base, there was a span of 12 bases. The CDR3 consists of 15 residues. Looked up from germline, CDR1 is MNHNS and CDR2 is SASEGT. The CDR3 reads CASSDAGTPNTEAFF. The CDR3 coding sequence is TGTGCCAGCAGTGATGCTGGGACACCGAACACTGAAGCTTTCTTT.

The chain recombines TRBV6-6 with TRBJ2-7, with TRBD1 as a possible D gene (6 bases). This CDR3 spans 16 amino acids. Germline values: CDR1 MNHNY, CDR2 SVGAGI (reference sequence). Deletions cut 0 bases from V and 4 bases from J, with 16 bases between. The CDR3 DNA sequence: TGTGCCAGCAGTTACTCAGACAAGACAGGCGGGTACGAGCAGTACTTC. This codes for CASSYSDKTGGYEQYF.

V usage is TRBV12-3 or TRBV12-4 and J usage is TRBJ2-7; 7 positions agree with TRBD2. The CDR3 is 13 amino acids. With V trimmed by 4 bases and J by 5 bases, 5 bases remained unmatched. Here the CDR3 DNA reads TGTGCCAGCAGTTCGGGACGGGGGGACGAGCAGTACTTC. Translating it yields CASSSGRGDEQYF.

The rearrangement uses TRBV4-2 and TRBJ2-5; 12 nucleotides match TRBD2. V was clipped by 4 bases and J by 1 base; unmatched bases: 7. The length of the CDR3 is 17 residues. CDR1 is LGHNA and CDR2 is YNFKEQ in the germline V gene. The CDR3 coding sequence is TGTGCCAGCAGCCCGCTGACTAGCGGGGGACCCCAAGAGACCCAGTACTTC. As protein: CASSPLTSGGPQETQYF.

This clone was found once. V gene TRBV19 combines with J gene TRBJ2-2, with D possibly matching TRBD1 (5 bases). The germline CDR1 and CDR2 sequences are LNHDA and SQIVND (reference sequence). Trimming left V 6 bases short and J 4 bases short, with 18 bases between. The CDR3 loop spans 16 amino acids. The CDR3 DNA follows: TGTGCCAGTAGCGCCAGGGCCCCAGCCAGCACCGGGGAGCTGTTTTTT. It encodes CASSARAPASTGELFF. The full variable domain, with the rest looked up from reference TRBV19 and TRBJ2-2, is DGGITQSPKYLFRKEGQNVTLSCEQNLNHDAMYWYRQDPGQGLRLIYYSQIVNDFQKGDIAEGYSVSREKKESFPLTVTSAQKNPTAFYLCASSARAPASTGELFFGEGSRLTVL.

This clone was seen a single time. The rearrangement uses TRBV14 and TRBJ2-3; 7 bases fit TRBD1. The germline V gene has CDR1 SGHDN and CDR2 FVKESK. The CDR3 is 15 residues long. V trimming: 5 bases; J trimming: 4 bases; junction bases outside the gene matches: 9. The CDR3 spells CASSYRGYGADTQYF. CDR3 DNA sequence: TGTGCCAGCAGCTACAGGGGTTACGGGGCAGATACGCAGTATTTT.

The genes are TRBV28 and TRBJ1-5; D perhaps matches TRBD1 (6 bases). The CDR3 sequence is 15 residues long. With 5 bases removed from V and 7 bases from J, the gap between germline ends came to 18 bases. Looked up from germline, CDR1 is MDHEN and CDR2 is SYDVKM. CDR3 in amino acids: CASSPQGLRIQPQHF. CDR3 in DNA: TGTGCCAGCAGTCCTCAGGGGTTGAGAATCCAGCCCCAGCATTTT.

This chain uses TRBV2 with TRBJ2-5, with 8 bases lining up with TRBD1. Germline CDR1 reads SNHLY; CDR2 reads FYNNEI. The CDR3 is made up of 16 amino acids. Unmatched junction bases numbered 9, after V lost 1 base and J lost 5 bases. CDR3 protein: CASSEEWGQAMETQYF. DNA for the CDR3: TGTGCCAGCAGTGAAGAGTGGGGACAGGCCATGGAGACCCAGTACTTC. The whole variable domain, remainder taken from reference TRBV2 and TRBJ2-5, is EPEVTQTPSHQVTQMGQEVILRCVPISNHLYFYWYRQILGQKVEFLVSFYNNEISEKSEIFDDQFSVERPDGSNFTLKIRSTKLEDSAMYFCASSEEWGQAMETQYFGPGTRLLVL.